The present T cell receptor (beta chain) was sequenced within a study of cytomegalovirus exposure and HLA in healthy donors. Both 60 Vbeta primers and 13 Jbeta primers went into the PCR. Produced via immunoSEQ multiplex PCR; TCRdb's table is partial and in-frame only. This sample has about 140,000 clones, with more than 75% found just once. The CDR3 has 14 residues. Germline lookup yields CDR1 SGHDT and CDR2 YYEEEE. Deletions cut 4 bases from V and 1 base from J, with 11 bases between. Material: PBMCs. The chain carries TRBV5-6 and TRBJ2-5; the D gene is possibly TRBD2 (5 bases). The origin of this receptor is a female donor in good health and CMV-seronegative. The CDR3 sequence is CASSTGTPQETQYF. CDR3 nucleotide sequence: TGTGCCAGCAGCACGGGAACCCCCCAAGAGACCCAGTACTTC.